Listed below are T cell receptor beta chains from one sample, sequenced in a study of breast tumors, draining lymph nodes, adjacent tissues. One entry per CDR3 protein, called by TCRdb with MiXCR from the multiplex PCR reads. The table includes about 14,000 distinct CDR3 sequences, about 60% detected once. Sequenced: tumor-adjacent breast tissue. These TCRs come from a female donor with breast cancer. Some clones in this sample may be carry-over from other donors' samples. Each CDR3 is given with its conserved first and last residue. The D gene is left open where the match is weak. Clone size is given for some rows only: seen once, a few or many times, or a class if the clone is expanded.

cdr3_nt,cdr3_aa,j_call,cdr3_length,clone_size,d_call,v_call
TGTGCCATCAGTGAGGCAGGGAACACTGAAGCTTTCTTT,CAISEAGNTEAFF,TRBJ1-1,13,many,-,TRBV10-3
TGTGCCACCAGTGATAGTTGGCGGACCAACAATGAGCAGTTCTTC,CATSDSWRTNNEQFF,TRBJ2-1,15,-,-,TRBV24-1
TGTGCCTGGACACAGGGCCTGGGGTACGAGCAGTACTTC,CAWTQGLGYEQYF,TRBJ2-7,13,-,-,TRBV30
TGTGCCAGCAGCTCCCTGGACGGGACAGCCTCCTACGAGCAGTACTTC,CASSSLDGTASYEQYF,TRBJ2-7,16,-,TRBD1,TRBV7-9
TGCAGTGCGGTGGGACAGGGGGGGTCCAATAATTCACCCCTCCACTTT,CSAVGQGGSNNSPLHF,TRBJ1-6,16,-,TRBD1,TRBV20-1
TGTGCCAGCAGCCCAGAGTCCGGGACAGGGGTCTATGGCTACACCTTC,CASSPESGTGVYGYTF,TRBJ1-2,16,-,TRBD1,TRBV7-3
TGCAGCTTACGCCGCGGCAGGGGGACTCGGGAGACCCAGTACTTC,CSLRRGRGTRETQYF,TRBJ2-5,15,-,-,TRBV29-1
TGTGCCAGCAGCCCACCCGGGACTAGCGGGACCGAGCAGTACTTC,CASSPPGTSGTEQYF,TRBJ2-7,15,-,TRBD2,TRBV9
TGTGCCAGCAGCTCCCGGGACAGGGCCACCGGGGAGCTGTTTTTT,CASSSRDRATGELFF,TRBJ2-2,15,-,TRBD1,TRBV5-5
TGCGCCAGCAGCCAATGGGGCCCAGGGGACATTCAGTACTTC,CASSQWGPGDIQYF,TRBJ2-4,14,many,-,TRBV4-1
TGTGCCAGCAGTGACCTCCGGGGCACCGGGGAGCTGTTTTTT,CASSDLRGTGELFF,TRBJ2-2,14,-,-,TRBV2
TGTGCCAGCAGCCGCAAAGTTCTGGAAGATGAAAAACTGTTTTTT,CASSRKVLEDEKLFF,TRBJ1-4,15,many,-,TRBV7-9
TGTGCCAGCTCACCCAGGGGGTTCTACGAGCAGTACTTC,CASSPRGFYEQYF,TRBJ2-7,13,few,TRBD1,TRBV18
TGTGCCAGCAGGCCCGGACAGGGGAACTCTGGAAACACCATATATTTT,CASRPGQGNSGNTIYF,TRBJ1-3,16,medium-sized,TRBD1,TRBV6-6
TGTGCCAGCAGCTTAGCAGCGGGTGATACGCAGTATTTT,CASSLAAGDTQYF,TRBJ2-3,13,many,-,TRBV7-2
TGCAGTGCTAGTGTGCGGGAAATCCACTATGGCTACACCTTC,CSASVREIHYGYTF,TRBJ1-2,14,medium-sized,-,TRBV20-1
TGTGCCAGCAGTCGAGATCGGGTACTAGCGGGAGGGACGGGGGATACGCAGTATTTT,CASSRDRVLAGGTGDTQYF,TRBJ2-3,19,medium-sized,TRBD2,TRBV2
TGTGCCAGCAGCTTAGCGCTGGGACAGGGGAACTATGGCCACACCTTC,CASSLALGQGNYGHTF,TRBJ1-2,16,-,TRBD1,TRBV7-2
TGTGCCAGCGCAGGAACAGGGTTCTATGGCTACACCTTC,CASAGTGFYGYTF,TRBJ1-2,13,-,-,TRBV2
TGTGCCATCAGTGAGTCGACGGGGGAAGGCACAGATACGCAGTATTTT,CAISESTGEGTDTQYF,TRBJ2-3,16,once,-,TRBV10-3
TGTGCCAGCGTGAACACAGGGGGCGGTGAGCAGTTCTTC,CASVNTGGGEQFF,TRBJ2-1,13,many,TRBD1,TRBV12-3/TRBV12-4
TGTGCCAGCAGCGCGACCGAAGATACGCAGTATTTT,CASSATEDTQYF,TRBJ2-3,12,-,-,TRBV7-7
TGTGCCAGCAGCTTACTCCGGGACGGATATCAGCCCCAGCATTTT,CASSLLRDGYQPQHF,TRBJ1-5,15,-,-,TRBV7-2
TGTGCCAGCAGCATCACAGGGGCGATCACAGATACGCAGTATTTT,CASSITGAITDTQYF,TRBJ2-3,15,-,TRBD1,TRBV7-3
TGTGCCAGCAGTGGCCAAACAGATACGCAGTATTTT,CASSGQTDTQYF,TRBJ2-3,12,-,-,TRBV2
TGCAGCGTTGACCTTACACAGACCCAGTACTTC,CSVDLTQTQYF,TRBJ2-5,11,-,-,TRBV29-1
TGTGCCAGCAGTGACCCGCCGTTTGACGAGCAGTACTTC,CASSDPPFDEQYF,TRBJ2-7,13,many,-,TRBV6-1
TGCGCCAGCAGTGAACAGATGAACACCGGGGAGCTGTTTTTT,CASSEQMNTGELFF,TRBJ2-2,14,-,-,TRBV10-2
TGTGCCAGTAACCCGGGGCATAGCGCCTACGAGCAGTACTTC,CASNPGHSAYEQYF,TRBJ2-7,14,many,-,TRBV19
TGCGCCAGCAGCTTAGACAACTATGGCTACACCTTC,CASSLDNYGYTF,TRBJ1-2,12,-,-,TRBV5-1
TGCAGCGTTGAAGTGGGGGCGGAAGATACGCAGTATTTT,CSVEVGAEDTQYF,TRBJ2-3,13,-,-,TRBV29-1
-,CASRKDSLNYGCTF,TRBJ1-2,14,-,-,TRBV28
TGTGCCAGCAGTTTTCCTAGTTTCACAGATACGCAGTATTTT,CASSFPSFTDTQYF,TRBJ2-3,14,-,-,TRBV12-3/TRBV12-4
TGTGCCAGCAGTCCATCCAGGGGCAGTCTCTATGGCTACACCTTC,CASSPSRGSLYGYTF,TRBJ1-2,15,medium-sized,-,TRBV12-3/TRBV12-4
TGTGCCAGCAGCTTAGCGCCGACATCGAACACCGGGGAGCTGTTTTTT,CASSLAPTSNTGELFF,TRBJ2-2,16,-,-,TRBV7-6
TGTGCCAGCATCAAAGCCTACGAGCAGTACTTC,CASIKAYEQYF,TRBJ2-7,11,-,-,TRBV2
TGTGCCAGCAGTCGAAGGACTAGCGGTACGGCCCACACCGGGGAGCTGTTTTTT,CASSRRTSGTAHTGELFF,TRBJ2-2,18,many,TRBD2,TRBV27
TGTGCCAGCAGCCTGTCAGATACGCAGTATTTT,CASSLSDTQYF,TRBJ2-3,11,-,-,TRBV7-9
TGCAGTGCTAGGGGTGGCGGAGCTAGCGGGAGGGCGGGATACGAGCAGTACTTC,CSARGGGASGRAGYEQYF,TRBJ2-7,18,-,TRBD2,TRBV20-1
TGTGCCAGCAGTGAACTAGCGGGAGAGGAGCAGTACTTC,CASSELAGEEQYF,TRBJ2-7,13,-,TRBD2,TRBV6-1
TGCAGTGCGCCTCAAGGACAGGGCGCTCCCTATGGCTACACCTTC,CSAPQGQGAPYGYTF,TRBJ1-2,15,-,TRBD1,TRBV20-1
TGTGCCAGCAGTTTGGGTGCGGGGATAGCTGAGCAGTTCTTC,CASSLGAGIAEQFF,TRBJ2-1,14,many,-,TRBV12-3/TRBV12-4
TGTGCCAGCAGCGCCAGACAGGGGACCCTTTATGGCTACACCTTC,CASSARQGTLYGYTF,TRBJ1-2,15,medium-sized,TRBD1,TRBV9
TGCAGTGCTAGTTCGGGACAGGGATTTGAGCAGTACTTC,CSASSGQGFEQYF,TRBJ2-7,13,-,TRBD1,TRBV20-1
TGTGCCATCAGGACAGGGGGCTCTGGGGCCAACGTCCTGACTTTC,CAIRTGGSGANVLTF,TRBJ2-6,15,-,TRBD1,TRBV10-3
TGTGCCAGCAGTGTACGACAGGGGGCAATCACTGAAGCTTTCTTT,CASSVRQGAITEAFF,TRBJ1-1,15,many,TRBD1,TRBV12-3/TRBV12-4
TGTGCCACCGGGATACAGGTCTACAATGAGCAGTTCTTC,CATGIQVYNEQFF,TRBJ2-1,13,once,-,TRBV15
TGTGCCAGCAGGAAACAGGGCCTCTATGGCTACACCTTC,CASRKQGLYGYTF,TRBJ1-2,13,-,-,TRBV7-2
TGTGCCAGTAGTATGAAAGAAAGAACGGTCTCTGGAAACACCATATATTTT,CASSMKERTVSGNTIYF,TRBJ1-3,17,-,-,TRBV19
TGTGCCAGCAGCGTAGGTCTAGCGGGAGGGGCCCCCTACGAGCAGTACTTC,CASSVGLAGGAPYEQYF,TRBJ2-7,17,few,TRBD2,TRBV9
TGTGCCAGCAGCTCCGACAGGGTACGAGTCTGGGATACGCAGTATTTT,CASSSDRVRVWDTQYF,TRBJ2-3,16,many,TRBD1,TRBV7-8
TGTGCCAGCAGCTTAGGAGGCACCCTTAGGCAGCCCCAGCATTTT,CASSLGGTLRQPQHF,TRBJ1-5,15,-,-,TRBV7-2
TGTGCCAGCAGGGCGACAAGTGGTCCCAATGAGCAGTTCTTC,CASRATSGPNEQFF,TRBJ2-1,14,-,-,TRBV2